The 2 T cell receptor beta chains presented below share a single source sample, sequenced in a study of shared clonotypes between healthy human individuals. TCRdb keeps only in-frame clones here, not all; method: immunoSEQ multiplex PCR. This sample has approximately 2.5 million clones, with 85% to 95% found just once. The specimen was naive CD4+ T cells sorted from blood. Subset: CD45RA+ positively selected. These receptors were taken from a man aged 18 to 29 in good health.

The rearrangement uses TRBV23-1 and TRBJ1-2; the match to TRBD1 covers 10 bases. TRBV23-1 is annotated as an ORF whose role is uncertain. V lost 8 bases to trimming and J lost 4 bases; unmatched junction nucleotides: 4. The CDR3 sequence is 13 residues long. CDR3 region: CASDRGLSYGYTF. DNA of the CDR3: TGCGCCAGCGACAGGGGGCTTAGCTATGGCTACACCTTC.

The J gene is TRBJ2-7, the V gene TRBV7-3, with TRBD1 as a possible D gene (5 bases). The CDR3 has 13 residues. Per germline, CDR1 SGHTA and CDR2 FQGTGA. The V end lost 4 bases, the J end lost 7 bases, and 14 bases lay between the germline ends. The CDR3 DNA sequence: TGTGCCAGCAGCTCGCGACCGTCAGGGGAGCAGTACTTC. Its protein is CASSSRPSGEQYF. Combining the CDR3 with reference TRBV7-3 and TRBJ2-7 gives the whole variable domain GAGVSQTPSNKVTEKGKYVELRCDPISGHTALYWYRQSLGQGPEFLIYFQGTGAADDSGLPNDRFFAVRPEGSVSTLKIQRTERGDSAVYLCASSSRPSGEQYFGPGTRLTVT.